Below, 13 T cell receptor beta chains from the same sample are listed, as sequenced in a study of cytomegalovirus exposure and HLA in healthy donors. Measured with immunoSEQ multiplex PCR; TCRdb has only the in-frame clones, and not every one. The sample carries about 200,000 clones, over 75% recorded once. Sequencing was performed on PBMCs. Source of these receptors: a woman aged 18-29 years in good health and CMV-seropositive.

This chain joins TRBV28 and TRBJ2-7; 13 bases map to TRBD2. This CDR3 spans 13 amino acids. The germline V gene encodes CDR1 MDHEN and CDR2 SYDVKM. V shed 10 bases and J 4 bases; nucleotides not matched to a gene: 4. CDR3 in DNA: TGTGCCACCCGGACTAGCGGGAGTTACGAGCAGTACTTC. Residues: CATRTSGSYEQYF. The full variable domain, with the rest looked up from reference TRBV28 and TRBJ2-7, is DVKVTQSSRYLVKRTGEKVFLECVQDMDHENMFWYRQDPGLGLRLIYFSYDVKMKEKGDIPEGYSVSREKKERFSLILESASTNQTSMYLCATRTSGSYEQYFGPGTRLTVT.

The V gene is TRBV2, the J gene TRBJ2-2; 12 bases match TRBD2. V dropped 7 bases and J dropped 5; count of bases not matched to a gene: 5. The CDR3 has 15 residues. Per the germline V gene, CDR1 is SNHLY and CDR2 is FYNNEI. The CDR3 sequence: CASTKGLAGTGELFF. The CDR3 coding sequence is TGTGCCAGCACCAAAGGACTAGCGGGAACCGGGGAGCTGTTTTTT.

This chain connects TRBV2 to TRBJ1-4; D not resolved. This CDR3 region has 14 residues. V lost 6 bases and J 6 bases, leaving 14 bases between the germline ends. CDR1 SNHLY and CDR2 FYNNEI come from the germline V gene. This chain's CDR3 is CASRLGPSHEKLFF. Written as DNA, the CDR3 is TGTGCCAGCAGACTAGGACCGTCTCATGAAAAACTGTTTTTT.

V and J are TRBV6-1 and TRBJ2-1; 13 nucleotides match TRBD2. V lost 4 bases, J lost 2 bases, and 2 bases stayed unmatched. From germline, CDR1 is MNHNS and CDR2 SASEGT. The length of the CDR3 is 16 residues. The CDR3 protein is CASSGGTSGAYNEQFF. CDR3 DNA: TGTGCCAGCAGTGGTGGGACTAGCGGGGCCTACAATGAGCAGTTCTTC.

This clone was counted a single time. The chain uses TRBV10-1 and TRBJ2-1; 11 bases fit TRBD1. Unmatched junction bases numbered 5, after V lost 4 bases and J lost 0 bases. The CDR3 extends over 17 amino acids. The germline CDR1 and CDR2 sequences are WNHNN and SYGVQD (reference sequence). The CDR3 bases are TGCGCCAGCAGTGGCCGGGACAGGGGGGCCTCCTACAATGAGCAGTTCTTC. Translation gives CASSGRDRGASYNEQFF.

The rearrangement links TRBV5-1 to TRBJ2-7; 8 positions agree with TRBD1. V gave up 4 bases and J gave up 3 bases; unmatched junction bases: 9. Per germline, CDR1 SGHRS and CDR2 YFSETQ. The CDR3 runs 15 residues. CDR3 coding DNA: TGCGCCAGCAGCCCCCTCGGACAGGGTATCTACGAGCAGTACTTC. Its translation: CASSPLGQGIYEQYF.

This chain connects TRBV7-8 to TRBJ2-7; D ambiguous. The CDR3 loop spans 13 amino acids. Germline values: CDR1 SGHVS, CDR2 FQNEAQ. Deletions cut 1 base from V and 1 base from J, with 5 bases between. CDR3: CASSLVSSYEQYF. The CDR3 DNA sequence: TGTGCCAGCAGCTTAGTGTCTTCCTACGAGCAGTACTTC.

V and J are TRBV28 and TRBJ2-2; TRBD1 matches at 7 bases. With V trimmed by 11 bases and J by 1 base, 1 base remained unmatched. Germline loops: CDR1 MDHEN, CDR2 SYDVKM. This CDR3 spans 12 amino acids. CDR3 in amino acids: CAGQVNTGELFF. The CDR3 DNA sequence: TGTGCCGGACAGGTGAACACCGGGGAGCTGTTTTTT.

This sequence joins TRBV15 and TRBJ1-5; TRBD1 matches 7 bases. The CDR3 has 15 amino acids. In germline, CDR1 is LNHNV, CDR2 YYDKDF (reference sequence). The V gene end was trimmed by 5 bases and the J gene end by 5 bases; junction bases not matched to a gene: 9. The CDR3 DNA reads TGTGCCACCAGCGGAAAACAGGGGTTTGATCAGCCCCAGCATTTT. Translated, it gives CATSGKQGFDQPQHF.

V and J are TRBV28 and TRBJ2-1, with TRBD2 matching 15 bases. The CDR3 loop spans 15 amino acids. Per the germline V gene, CDR1 is MDHEN and CDR2 is SYDVKM. V was clipped by 5 bases and J by 9 bases; unmatched bases: 5. CDR3 bases: TGTGCCAGCAGTCCGGGACTAGCGGGAGGCGTTGAGCAGTTCTTC. Translating gives CASSPGLAGGVEQFF.

J is TRBJ2-5 and V is TRBV5-1, with D hard to call. Germline CDR1 SGHRS, CDR2 YFSETQ. V was pared by 0 bases and J by 4 bases, with 7 bases between. This CDR3 is 13 amino acids long. CDR3 sequence reads: CASSLDPGETQYF. The DNA for the CDR3 is TGCGCCAGCAGCTTGGACCCAGGAGAGACCCAGTACTTC.

This clone occurred once. This chain joins TRBV28 and TRBJ2-5; TRBD2 agrees at 9 bases. J lost 2 bases, V lost 8 bases, and 3 bases had no gene match. Germline V gene data show CDR1 as MDHEN and CDR2 as SYDVKM. The CDR3 extends over 13 amino acids. CDR3 protein: CASALAGQETQYF. The CDR3 DNA is TGTGCCAGCGCTCTAGCGGGGCAAGAGACCCAGTACTTC.

The chain has TRBV29-1 and TRBJ2-1; the D gene is possibly TRBD1 (6 bases). This CDR3 spans 16 amino acids. Germline-derived CDR1 and CDR2 are SQVTM and ANQGSEA. The germline V and J ends were trimmed by 1 base and 6 bases, with 19 bases remaining between them. CDR3 in amino acids: CSVEGAWGQGLNEQFF. Written as DNA, the CDR3 is TGCAGCGTTGAAGGGGCTTGGGGACAAGGCCTCAATGAGCAGTTCTTC.